What follows are 6 T cell receptor beta chains derived from one specimen sequenced in a study of blood T cell repertoires in COVID-19. Libraries were prepared by immunoSEQ multiplex PCR; TCRdb keeps only in-frame clonotypes and omits some of them. Found here are roughly 200,000 clones, approximately 85% of them singletons; the top ten hold 7.5% to 9.5%. Sequenced input: peripheral blood. All receptors derive from a woman aged 60-75 years with acute or convalescent COVID-19.

The chain combines TRBV5-1 with TRBJ1-1, with no clear D. V lost 0 bases to trimming and J lost 5 bases, with 8 bases between them. Germline CDR1 reads SGHRS; CDR2 reads YFSETQ. The CDR3 covers 13 residues. CDR3 DNA sequence: TGCGCCAGCAGCTTGGAACAGAGAACTGAAGCTTTCTTT. This gives the protein CASSLEQRTEAFF.

The chain links TRBV7-9 to TRBJ2-2; TRBD1 aligns across 12 bases. J lost 1 base, V lost 4 bases, and 4 bases had no gene match. The CDR3 consists of 17 residues. Per the germline V gene, CDR1 is SEHNR and CDR2 is FQNEAQ (reference sequence). CDR3 amino acids: CASSSGTGGGNTGELFF. The CDR3 DNA reads as TGTGCCAGCAGCTCCGGGACAGGGGGCGGGAACACCGGGGAGCTGTTTTTT.

The V call is TRBV4-1, the J call TRBJ2-7; TRBD2 matches 10 bases. Trimming cost V 1 base and J 4 bases; bases outside gene matches: 4. Germline V gene sequence: CDR1 MGHRA, CDR2 YSYEKL. The CDR3 is made up of 15 amino acids. The CDR3 sequence is CASSQVASGGYEQYV. CDR3 DNA: TGCGCCAGCAGCCAAGTTGCTAGCGGGGGATACGAGCAGTACGTC.

This chain links TRBV19 with TRBJ2-7, with D maybe TRBD2 (6 bases). This CDR3 contains 16 residues. Germline V gene sequence: CDR1 LNHDA, CDR2 SQIVND (reference sequence). V gave up 3 bases and J gave up 3 bases, with 18 bases separating them. CDR3 nucleotide sequence: TGTGCCAGTAGTATGGGACTTCTAAGCGCAGGCTACGAGCAGTACGTC. This translates into CASSMGLLSAGYEQYV.

There are a few counts of this clone. The rearrangement links TRBV30 to TRBJ1-1; possibly TRBD1 for D (5 bases). The V and J ends lost 5 bases and 5 bases respectively, with 12 bases between them. Germline loops: CDR1 GTSNPN, CDR2 SVGIG (reference sequence). The CDR3 is 12 residues long. The CDR3 DNA reads as TGTGCCTGGGTGGGGGGGAAAACTGAAGCTTTCTTT. Protein: CAWVGGKTEAFF.

The chain couples TRBV6-5 to TRBJ2-2; 15 bases are shared with TRBD2. Germline V gene data show CDR1 as MNHEY and CDR2 as SVGAGI. J gave up 6 bases and V 7 bases, and 3 bases lay outside the gene matches. This CDR3 has 15 residues. CDR3 in amino acids: CASKGLAGGPGELFF. For the CDR3, the DNA is TGTGCCAGCAAAGGACTAGCGGGAGGGCCCGGGGAGCTGTTTTTT.